These 27 T cell receptor beta chains originate from one sample sequenced in a study of T cell responses to AZD1222 COVID-19 vaccine. Using immunoSEQ multiplex PCR, the repertoire was profiled, and TCRdb retains in-frame clones only, with some absent. The sample has 90,000 to 110,000 clones, around 87% seen once. The sample consisted of peripheral blood, taken 28 days after the second AZD1222 dose. These receptors were obtained from an adult who received the AZD1222 COVID-19 vaccine.

This rearrangement joins TRBV29-1 to TRBJ2-7, with a weak D call TRBD1 (5 bases). Trimming removed 7 bases at V and 0 bases at J, with 16 bases between. CDR3 length: 14 residues. CDR1 and CDR2 (germline): SQVTM, ANQGSEA. This chain's CDR3 is CSAVQELSSYEQYF. In nucleotides, the CDR3 is TGCAGCGCCGTACAGGAGTTAAGCTCCTACGAGCAGTACTTC.

In DNA form, the CDR3 reads TGTGCCTCCTCCCCCGGGACTAGCGGGAGTCGCGCCTACGAGCAGTACTTC. Protein product: CASSPGTSGSRAYEQYF. This chain uses TRBV19 with TRBJ2-7; 14 positions agree with TRBD2. The V gene's germline CDR1 is LNHDA and CDR2 SQIVND (reference sequence). The V gene end was trimmed by 11 bases and the J gene end by 2 bases; junction bases not matched to a gene: 14. The CDR3 runs 17 residues.

This clone has only one observation. V gene TRBV28 combines with J gene TRBJ2-1, with D perhaps matching TRBD2 (6 bases). This CDR3 is built from 16 residues. Germline loops: CDR1 MDHEN, CDR2 SYDVKM. Deletions cut 5 bases from V and 0 bases from J, with 14 bases between. The CDR3 is CASSLLEGSSYNEQFF. CDR3 in DNA: TGTGCCAGCAGTCTGCTGGAGGGCAGCTCCTACAATGAGCAGTTCTTC. Combining the CDR3 with reference TRBV28 and TRBJ2-1 gives the whole variable domain DVKVTQSSRYLVKRTGEKVFLECVQDMDHENMFWYRQDPGLGLRLIYFSYDVKMKEKGDIPEGYSVSREKKERFSLILESASTNQTSMYLCASSLLEGSSYNEQFFGPGTRLTVL.

This chain joins TRBV18 and TRBJ2-7, with D possibly called TRBD1 or TRBD2 (5 bases each). Germline V CDR1 and CDR2: KGHSH, LQKENI. The V gene lost 1 base and the J gene lost 5 bases, with 9 bases spanning the gap. The CDR3 runs 13 residues. The CDR3 sequence is CASSPLSGHEQYF. The CDR3 DNA follows: TGTGCCAGCTCACCACTTTCGGGGCACGAGCAGTACTTC.

CDR3: CSASMGFKYEQYF. The CDR3 DNA reads as TGCAGTGCTAGTATGGGCTTCAAGTACGAGCAGTACTTC. The rearrangement joins TRBV20-1 to TRBJ2-7; D is unresolved. This CDR3 has 13 residues. The V end was cut by 3 bases, the J end by 4 bases, with 13 bases between. CDR1 and CDR2 (germline): DFQATT, SNEGSKA (reference sequence).

The chain employs TRBV9 and TRBJ1-1; perhaps TRBD1 as D (6 bases). V was trimmed by 4 bases and J by 6 bases, leaving 22 bases between them. The germline CDR1 and CDR2 sequences are SGDLS and YYNGEE. CDR3 length equals 16 residues. CDR3 DNA sequence: TGTGCCAGCAGCCCTAGGGGGAGGGCCAGTGGGGCTGAAGCTTTCTTT. It codes for CASSPRGRASGAEAFF.

The chain couples TRBV4-3 to TRBJ1-5; perhaps TRBD1 as D (5 bases). Between the trimmed V and J ends, which lost 0 bases and 6 bases, there was a span of 12 bases. This CDR3 contains 15 residues. Germline V gene sequence: CDR1 LGHNA, CDR2 YSLEER. CDR3 sequence (DNA): TGCGCCAGCAGCCAAGACCAGGGCCCTAGTCAGCCCCAGCATTTT. This translates into CASSQDQGPSQPQHF.

V and J are TRBV7-3 and TRBJ2-1; tentatively, D is TRBD1 (6 bases). V was clipped by 6 bases and J by 9 bases, with 15 bases between them. Germline V gene lookup returns CDR1 SGHTA and CDR2 FQGTGA. This CDR3 spans 13 amino acids. The CDR3 loop reads CASRKQGGIEQFF. DNA for the CDR3: TGTGCCAGCAGAAAACAGGGTGGTATTGAGCAGTTCTTC.

This clone was recorded once. The genes are TRBV7-8 and TRBJ2-2; 10 bases map to TRBD1. The CDR3 is made up of 19 amino acids. The junction had 11 bases not matched to a gene; V was cut back by 2 bases and J by 2 bases. CDR1 SGHVS and CDR2 FQNEAQ come from the germline V gene. The CDR3 sequence: CASSLTLGQGTLNTGELFF. The CDR3 nucleotides read TGTGCCAGCAGCTTAACCCTGGGACAGGGGACTTTAAACACCGGGGAGCTGTTTTTT.

This clone was picked up one time. This sequence joins TRBV28 and TRBJ1-2; unclear D gene. This CDR3 contains 12 residues. Looked up from germline, CDR1 is MDHEN and CDR2 is SYDVKM. V lost 5 bases, J lost 8 bases, and 12 bases lay in between. The CDR3 DNA reads TGTGCCAGCAGTGGGAGGCCGCGAGGCTACACCTTC. Its translation: CASSGRPRGYTF.

CDR3 bases: TGTGCCACCCACCCGGGGGAACCCCCCCTGGGATATGGCTACACCTTC. It encodes CATHPGEPPLGYGYTF. V and J are TRBV7-6 and TRBJ1-2; possibly TRBD1 for D (5 bases). The CDR3 loop spans 16 amino acids. Trimming took off 10 bases at V and 5 bases at J, with 26 bases between the two ends. Germline CDR1 reads SGHVS; CDR2 reads FNYEAQ.

V and J are TRBV4-3 and TRBJ2-7, with D perhaps TRBD1 or TRBD2 (5 bases each). Trimming removed 0 bases at V and 3 bases at J, with 12 bases between. Germline V gene data show CDR1 as LGHNA and CDR2 as YSLEER. This CDR3 is built from 15 residues. CDR3 residues: CASSQEGDAGYEQYF. CDR3 DNA: TGCGCCAGCAGCCAAGAGGGGGACGCCGGCTACGAGCAGTACTTC.

This clone came up once. The chain has TRBV3-1 (or the pseudogene TRBV3-2) and TRBJ1-5; TRBD1 is a possible D gene (5 bases). This CDR3 is 20 amino acids long. V was cut by 2 bases and J by 3 bases, with 26 bases left in between. Germline-derived CDR1 and CDR2 are LGHDT and YNNKEL (reference sequence). The CDR3 region is CASSQPAAGRPPNFNQPQHF. In DNA form, the CDR3 reads TGTGCCAGCAGCCAACCCGCGGCAGGGAGACCACCCAATTTCAATCAGCCCCAGCATTTT.

This sequence joins TRBV28 and TRBJ1-1; 7 bases align to TRBD1. This CDR3 contains 17 residues. Trimming removed 4 bases from V and 6 bases from J; junction bases left unmatched: 17. Per the germline V gene, CDR1 is MDHEN and CDR2 is SYDVKM. As DNA, the CDR3 is TGTGCCAGCAGTTCACCTCGACAGGGACTACCCAGGGCTGAAGCTTTCTTT. Translating gives CASSSPRQGLPRAEAFF.

This clone was recorded once. V and J are TRBV5-1 and TRBJ2-7; 8 bases agree with TRBD2. The CDR3 is made up of 17 amino acids. Germline CDR1 SGHRS, CDR2 YFSETQ. Trimming removed 0 bases from V and 2 bases from J; junction bases left unmatched: 10. The CDR3 region has the DNA TGCGCCAGCAGCTTGGATCGGGCGGGGGGCGACCCCTACGAGCAGTACTTC. Its translation: CASSLDRAGGDPYEQYF.

Concerning this clone: This specimen includes other DNA sequences encoding the same CDR3. This sequence joins TRBV19 and TRBJ2-3, with unresolved D. V dropped 3 bases and J dropped 4 bases, with 5 bases sitting between them. Germline assignment: CDR1 LNHDA and CDR2 SQIVND (reference sequence). The CDR3 is 12 residues long. In DNA form, the CDR3 reads TGTGCCAGTAGTATTGGCCCAGATACGCAGTATTTT. It codes for CASSIGPDTQYF.

The chain uses TRBV4-3 and TRBJ2-2, with 10 bases aligning to TRBD1. The CDR3 is 16 residues long. The V segment lost 1 base and the J segment 9 bases; nucleotides outside the gene matches: 8. From germline, CDR1 is LGHNA and CDR2 YSLEER. CDR3 in DNA: TGCGCCAGCAGCCAAGGACAGGGGGCTGTTATCAGGGAGCTGTTTTTT. Its protein is CASSQGQGAVIRELFF.

This chain uses TRBV19 with TRBJ1-4; D ambiguous. CDR1 is LNHDA and CDR2 is SQIVND in the germline V gene (reference sequence). With 9 bases removed from V and 8 bases from J, the gap between germline ends came to 7 bases. The CDR3 consists of 10 residues. The chain's CDR3 is CASAAEKLFF. In DNA form, the CDR3 reads TGTGCCAGCGCGGCGGAAAAACTGTTTTTT.

The chain recombines TRBV7-2 with TRBJ2-7, with D uncertain. Germline CDR1 and CDR2: SGHTA and FQGNSA. The length of the CDR3 is 14 residues. The V end lost 3 bases, the J end lost 0 bases, and 9 bases lay between the germline ends. The CDR3 bases are TGTGCCAGCAGCTTTAGGTGGAGCTCCTACGAGCAGTACTTC. Translating it yields CASSFRWSSYEQYF.

The V call is TRBV30, the J call TRBJ1-1; weak D call: TRBD1 (5 bases). V was pared by 3 bases and J by 7 bases, with 18 bases between. The CDR3 is 14 residues long. The germline V gene encodes CDR1 GTSNPN and CDR2 SVGIG (reference sequence). The CDR3 region has the DNA TGTGCCTGGAGATCCCCTGGGGGAGGGTTTGAAGCTTTCTTT. Translated, it gives CAWRSPGGGFEAFF.

The gene calls are TRBV2 and TRBJ1-2; 7 bases line up with TRBD1. The CDR3 consists of 13 residues. V gave up 6 bases and J gave up 6 bases; unmatched junction bases: 7. CDR1 and CDR2 (germline): SNHLY, FYNNEI. CDR3 DNA: TGTGCCAGCAGGGAGACAGGGTTGGATGGCTACACCTTC. It specifies CASRETGLDGYTF. Full variable domain (rest looked up from reference TRBV2 and TRBJ1-2): EPEVTQTPSHQVTQMGQEVILRCVPISNHLYFYWYRQILGQKVEFLVSFYNNEISEKSEIFDDQFSVERPDGSNFTLKIRSTKLEDSAMYFCASRETGLDGYTFGSGTRLTVV.

J is TRBJ2-3 and V is TRBV5-1; D is undetermined. The CDR3 is 12 amino acids. V was pared by 0 bases and J by 4 bases, with 3 bases between. CDR1 is SGHRS, CDR2 YFSETQ, per germline. In DNA form, the CDR3 reads TGCGCCAGCAGCTTGGGAGCAGATACGCAGTATTTT. This codes for CASSLGADTQYF.

The chain links TRBV6-6 to TRBJ2-1; D gene unclear. The length of the CDR3 is 14 residues. Germline loops: CDR1 MNHNY, CDR2 SVGAGI (reference sequence). Trimming shortened V by 2 bases and J by 0 bases, and 5 bases separated the two germline ends. CDR3 sequence (DNA): TGTGCCAGCAGTTACAGGGACTCCTACAATGAGCAGTTCTTC. This translates into CASSYRDSYNEQFF.

The chain carries TRBV7-3 and TRBJ1-1; 8 nucleotides line up with TRBD1. After removal of 5 bases from V and 6 bases from J, the junction contained 5 bases not matched to a gene. CDR3 length: 13 residues. CDR1 and CDR2 from the germline V gene are SGHTA and FQGTGA. The CDR3 nucleotides read TGTGCCAGCAGCCCAGGGGGCGACTCTGAAGCTTTCTTT. Translation gives CASSPGGDSEAFF.

This clone was observed a single time. The V and J genes are TRBV25-1 and TRBJ1-6; 11 bases fit TRBD1. The CDR3 consists of 15 residues. Germline V CDR1 and CDR2: MGHDK, SYGVNS. Trimming took 6 bases from V and 9 from J; bases not matched to a gene: 7. CDR3 DNA sequence: TGTGCCAGCAGCGCCGGACAGGGGGCAAGTTCACCCCTCCACTTT. Residues: CASSAGQGASSPLHF.

The chain has TRBV19 and TRBJ2-7, with a tentative D call TRBD2 (5 bases). The germline V and J ends were trimmed by 0 bases and 7 bases, with 16 bases remaining between them. In germline, CDR1 is LNHDA, CDR2 SQIVND (reference sequence). This CDR3 has 15 residues. Here the CDR3 reads CASSIDLGGYWEQYF. As DNA, the CDR3 is TGTGCCAGTAGTATAGATCTAGGAGGATATTGGGAGCAGTACTTC.

The genes are TRBV30 and TRBJ1-2, with D unclear. The CDR3 length is 12 residues. Germline V lookup: CDR1 GTSNPN, CDR2 SVGIG (reference sequence). Between the trimmed V and J ends, which lost 2 bases and 7 bases, there was a span of 11 bases. The CDR3 sequence: CAWSPEAGGYTF. DNA for the CDR3: TGTGCCTGGAGTCCAGAGGCTGGTGGCTACACCTTC.